This is a list of T cell receptor beta chains from one sample in a study of blood T cells in healthy people across ages. MiXCR, run by TCRdb on the 5' RACE reads, gives a single entry per CDR3 protein. Of over 700,000 distinct CDR3 sequences in the sample, 25% were seen once. This sample also appeared in a second study, on T cells of mothers and their children.

The specimen sequenced was blood. The receptors originated from a boy between 10 and 17 years old in good health. The CDR3 runs from the conserved cysteine through the conserved F or W. Size is stated for part of the rows, as once, few or many counts, or as a class when the clone is expanded.

V	J	size	CDR3
TRBV7-9	TRBJ2-1	-	CASSRRLVDEQFF
TRBV2	TRBJ2-1	few	CASSLAGVLREQFF
TRBV20-1	TRBJ2-1	once	CSASTGPQSYNEQFF
TRBV5-5	TRBJ2-3	few	CASSSDRASTDTQYF
TRBV4-2	TRBJ1-4	-	CASSQGLRDRENEKLFF
TRBV3-1	TRBJ1-1	-	CASSPFSNTEAFF
TRBV24-1	TRBJ2-7	-	CATSDSGQYYEQYF
TRBV6-1	TRBJ2-7	-	CASSEVLRDSYEQYF
TRBV5-1	-	-	CASSLGTGESSYEQYF
TRBV20-1	TRBJ2-5	few	CSARPSGWYQETQYF
TRBV4-3	TRBJ2-1	-	CASSQEKGAGSYNEQFF
TRBV7-9	-	-	CASGLGEQYF
TRBV10-3	TRBJ1-2	-	CANSNDREFYGYTF
TRBV3-1	TRBJ1-3	few	CASSQDLGAAGNTIYF
TRBV2	TRBJ2-5	-	CASSGGRTSGPGEIKTQYF
TRBV14	TRBJ1-2	-	CASSGMGTYYGYTF
TRBV27	TRBJ1-5	-	CASRRTGDQPQHF
TRBV3-1	TRBJ2-7	-	CASSRLVSSSYEQYF
TRBV20-1	-	few	CSARSRTSGGDEQYF
TRBV2	TRBJ1-4	-	CASGAGTQNEKLFF
TRBV6-2/TRBV6-3	TRBJ1-5	-	CASTGLSNQPQHF
TRBV19	-	few	CASSIDFAVPYEQYF
TRBV10-3	TRBJ1-6	-	CATNDSGTGTSPLHF
TRBV6-6	TRBJ2-5	-	CASSYYGSGGETQYF
TRBV5-1	TRBJ2-3	few	CASSTLGSALTDTQYF
TRBV7-9	TRBJ2-7	few	CASSLVGAGPDEQYF
TRBV6-6	-	-	CASTDAAGTGVLEQYF
TRBV4-2	TRBJ1-6	few	CASSQLAASPLHF
TRBV4-1	-	few	CASSQSAGTSGNNEQFF
TRBV19	TRBJ2-7	-	CASSIGGWTYEQYF
TRBV21-1	TRBJ2-4	few	CASSKGGESKNIQYF
TRBV7-4	TRBJ2-1	few	CASSLAGRDEQFF
TRBV5-1	TRBJ2-1	-	CASSVIPGQGANEQFF
TRBV20-1	TRBJ2-5	-	CSAAGQGLETQYF
TRBV5-6	TRBJ2-1	few	CASSPFTAGSYNEQFF
TRBV12-3/TRBV12-4	TRBJ1-1	-	CASSLGYRVDTEAFF
TRBV7-2	TRBJ2-2	-	CASSLVDPRGELFF
TRBV3-1	TRBJ2-4	few	CASSRQGGVDIQYF
TRBV6-5	TRBJ2-2	few	CASSYSGEAGELFF
TRBV29-1	TRBJ2-5	few	CSVEGPTGMSRAIQETQYF
TRBV6-5	TRBJ2-7	-	CASSYSGSGVEQYF
TRBV6-5	TRBJ2-1	-	CASSYNSGGVYNEQFF
TRBV3-1	TRBJ1-3	few	CASRFRGGSGNTIYF
TRBV6-5	TRBJ1-1	few	CASSYSGGNTEAFF
TRBV7-9	-	few	CASSPYAGGEQFF
TRBV5-1	TRBJ2-7	-	CASSSGTGTGGYEQYF
TRBV12-3/TRBV12-4	-	-	CACPGLAGGEQFF
TRBV6-2/TRBV6-3	TRBJ1-2	few	CASSYAGGGYTF